This T cell receptor beta chain appears in the sequencing data of a study of T cells in Graves' hyperthyroidism and ophthalmopathy. This clonotype has more than one count but fewer than ten. V trimming: 1 base; J trimming: 5 bases; junction bases outside the gene matches: 10. The germline gives CDR1 SGHNT, CDR2 YENEEA. The CDR3 consists of 16 residues. Amplified TCR beta CDR3 regions derived from RNA transcripts. RT-PCR in the first round (using the HTBI primer set) targeted the TCR CDR3. TCRdb called the multiplex PCR reads again in MiXCR, with one record for every CDR3 protein. Of more than 350,000 distinct CDR3 sequences listed, 13% to 15% are singletons.

The rearrangement uses TRBV11-3 and TRBJ2-5, with TRBD2 matching 7 bases. This TCR was recovered from a woman aged 55-69 years with Graves' ophthalmopathy. Sequenced input: blood. CDR3 loop: CASSLGAAGEGETQYF. The CDR3 nucleotides read TGTGCCAGCAGCTTAGGAGCTGCGGGAGAGGGTGAGACCCAGTACTTC.